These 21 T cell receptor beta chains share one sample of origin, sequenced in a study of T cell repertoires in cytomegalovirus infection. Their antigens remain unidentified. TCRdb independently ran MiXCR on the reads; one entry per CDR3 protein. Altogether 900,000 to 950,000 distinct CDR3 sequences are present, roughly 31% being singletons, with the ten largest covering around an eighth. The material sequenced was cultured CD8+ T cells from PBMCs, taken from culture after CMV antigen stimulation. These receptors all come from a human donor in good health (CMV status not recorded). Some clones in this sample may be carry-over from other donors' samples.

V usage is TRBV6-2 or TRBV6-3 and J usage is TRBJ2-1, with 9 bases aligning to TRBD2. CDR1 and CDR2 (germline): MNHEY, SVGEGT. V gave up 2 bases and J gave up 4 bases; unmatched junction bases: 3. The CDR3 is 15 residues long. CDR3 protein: CASSYGRGGYNEQFF. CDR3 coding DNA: TGTGCCAGCAGTTACGGGCGGGGGGGGTACAATGAGCAGTTCTTC.

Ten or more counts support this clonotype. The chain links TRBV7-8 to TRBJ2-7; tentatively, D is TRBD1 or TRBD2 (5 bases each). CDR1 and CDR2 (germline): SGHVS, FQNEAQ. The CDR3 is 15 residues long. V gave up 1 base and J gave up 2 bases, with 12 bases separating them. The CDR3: CASSLVPGRPYEQYF. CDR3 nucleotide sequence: TGTGCCAGCAGCTTAGTACCGGGACGCCCCTACGAGCAGTACTTC.

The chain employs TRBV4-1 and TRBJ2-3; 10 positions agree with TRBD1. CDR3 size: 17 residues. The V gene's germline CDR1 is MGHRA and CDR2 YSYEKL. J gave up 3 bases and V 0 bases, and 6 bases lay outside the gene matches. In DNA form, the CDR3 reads TGCGCCAGCAGCCAAGAAGAAGGGACAGGGGTAACAGATACGCAGTATTTT. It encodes CASSQEEGTGVTDTQYF.

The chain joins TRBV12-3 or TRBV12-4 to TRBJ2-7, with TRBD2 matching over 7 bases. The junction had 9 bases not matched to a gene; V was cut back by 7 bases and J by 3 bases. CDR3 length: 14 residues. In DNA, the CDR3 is TGTGCCAGCACCTACCCGGGGGGAGACTACGAGCAGTACTTC. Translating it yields CASTYPGGDYEQYF.

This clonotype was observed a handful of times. The DNA for the CDR3 is TGTGCCAGCAGTGCCACAATAGCGGTACAAGAGACCCAGTACTTC. As protein: CASSATIAVQETQYF. The chain recombines TRBV6-5 with TRBJ2-5, with a weak D call TRBD2 (6 bases). CDR3 length equals 15 residues. V was trimmed by 5 bases and J by 2 bases, leaving 15 bases between them. The germline V gene has CDR1 MNHEY and CDR2 SVGAGI.

The CDR3 spells CASSFTQGADGGYTF. The CDR3 DNA reads as TGTGCCAGCAGCTTTACCCAGGGGGCGGACGGAGGCTACACCTTC. The chain links TRBV7-6 to TRBJ1-2; 8 bases line up with TRBD1. Germline V gives CDR1 SGHVS, CDR2 FNYEAQ. This CDR3 comprises 15 residues. J gave up 8 bases and V 3 bases, and 11 bases lay outside the gene matches.

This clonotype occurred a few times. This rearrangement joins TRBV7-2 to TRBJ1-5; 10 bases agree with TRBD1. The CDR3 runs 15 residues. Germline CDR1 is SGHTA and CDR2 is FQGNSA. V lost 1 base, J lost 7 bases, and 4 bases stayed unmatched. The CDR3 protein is CASSLETGGRQPQHF. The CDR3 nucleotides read TGTGCCAGCAGCTTAGAGACAGGGGGCAGACAGCCCCAGCATTTT.

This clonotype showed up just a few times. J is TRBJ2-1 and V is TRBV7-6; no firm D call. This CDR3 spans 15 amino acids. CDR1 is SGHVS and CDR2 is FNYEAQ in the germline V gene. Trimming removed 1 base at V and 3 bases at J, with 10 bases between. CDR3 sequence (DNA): TGTGCCAGCAGCTTAGGGGTGCAAGTCTACAATGAGCAGTTCTTC. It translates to CASSLGVQVYNEQFF.

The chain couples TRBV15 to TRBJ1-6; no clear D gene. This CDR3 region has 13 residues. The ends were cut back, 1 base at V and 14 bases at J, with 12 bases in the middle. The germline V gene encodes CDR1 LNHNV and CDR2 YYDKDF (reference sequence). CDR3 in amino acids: CATSRGIRTALHF. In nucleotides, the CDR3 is TGTGCCACCAGCAGAGGGATTCGGACGGCCCTCCACTTT.

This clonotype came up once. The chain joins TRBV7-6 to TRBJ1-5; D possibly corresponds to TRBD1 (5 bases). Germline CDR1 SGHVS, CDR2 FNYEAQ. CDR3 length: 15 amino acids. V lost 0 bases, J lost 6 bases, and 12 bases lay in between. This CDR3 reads CASSLASGYSQPQHF. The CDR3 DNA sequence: TGTGCCAGCAGCTTAGCCTCAGGGTACAGTCAGCCCCAGCATTTT.

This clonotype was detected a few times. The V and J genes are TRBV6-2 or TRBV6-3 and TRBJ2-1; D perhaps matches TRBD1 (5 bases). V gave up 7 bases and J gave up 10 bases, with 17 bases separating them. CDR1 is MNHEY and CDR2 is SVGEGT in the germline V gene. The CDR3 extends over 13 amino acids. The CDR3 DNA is TGTGCCAGCACCCTGGGGCTGCTGAGGGAGCAGTTCTTC. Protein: CASTLGLLREQFF.

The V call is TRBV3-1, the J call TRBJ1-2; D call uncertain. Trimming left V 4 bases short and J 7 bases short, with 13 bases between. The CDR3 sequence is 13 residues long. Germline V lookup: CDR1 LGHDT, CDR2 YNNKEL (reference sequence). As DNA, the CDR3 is TGTGCCAGCAGCCGGGAGGATGCGTCTGGCTACACCTTC. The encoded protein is CASSREDASGYTF.

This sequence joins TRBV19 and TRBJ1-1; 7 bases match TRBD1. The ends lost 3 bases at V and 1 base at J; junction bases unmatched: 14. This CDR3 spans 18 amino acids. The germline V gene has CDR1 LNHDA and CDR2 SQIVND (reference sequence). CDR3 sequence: CASSISGTVILKNTEAFF. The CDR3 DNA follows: TGTGCCAGTAGTATCTCCGGGACAGTTATCCTTAAGAACACTGAAGCTTTCTTT. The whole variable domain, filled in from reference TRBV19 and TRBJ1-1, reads DGGITQSPKYLFRKEGQNVTLSCEQNLNHDAMYWYRQDPGQGLRLIYYSQIVNDFQKGDIAEGYSVSREKKESFPLTVTSAQKNPTAFYLCASSISGTVILKNTEAFFGQGTRLTVV.

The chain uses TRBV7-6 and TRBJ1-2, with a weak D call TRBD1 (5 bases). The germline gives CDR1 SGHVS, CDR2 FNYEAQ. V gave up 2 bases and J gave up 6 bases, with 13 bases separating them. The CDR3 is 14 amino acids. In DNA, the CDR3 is TGTGCCAGCAGCTTAACCCAGGGCCCCAATGGCTACACCTTC. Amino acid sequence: CASSLTQGPNGYTF.

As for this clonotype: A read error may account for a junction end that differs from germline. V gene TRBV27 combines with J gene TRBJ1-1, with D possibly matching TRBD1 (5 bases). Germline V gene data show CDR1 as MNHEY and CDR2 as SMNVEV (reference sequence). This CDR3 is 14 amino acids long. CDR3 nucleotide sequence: TGCGCCAACAGTTTATCGCCCTGGGGCGCTGAAGCTTTCTTT. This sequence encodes CANSLSPWGAEAFF.

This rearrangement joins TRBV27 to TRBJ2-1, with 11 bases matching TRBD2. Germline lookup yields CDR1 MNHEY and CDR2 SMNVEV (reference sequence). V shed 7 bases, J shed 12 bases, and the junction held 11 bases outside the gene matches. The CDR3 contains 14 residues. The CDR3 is CASTPGLAVRGQFF. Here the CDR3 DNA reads TGTGCCAGCACTCCGGGACTAGCGGTTCGCGGGCAGTTCTTC.

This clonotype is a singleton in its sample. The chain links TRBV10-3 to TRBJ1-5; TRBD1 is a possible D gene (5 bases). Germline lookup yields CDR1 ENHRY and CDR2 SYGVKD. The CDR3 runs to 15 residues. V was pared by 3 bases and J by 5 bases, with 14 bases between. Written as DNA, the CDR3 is TGTGCCATCAGTGAATTCAGGGTGGGTGATCAGCCCCAGCATTTT. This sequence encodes CAISEFRVGDQPQHF.

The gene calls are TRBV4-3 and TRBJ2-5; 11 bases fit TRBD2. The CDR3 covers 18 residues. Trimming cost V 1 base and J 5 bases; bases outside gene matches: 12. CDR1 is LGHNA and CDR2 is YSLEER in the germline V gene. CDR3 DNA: TGCGCCAGCAGCCAAGTCCCCATACTAGCGGGGGCTATTGAGACCCAGTACTTC. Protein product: CASSQVPILAGAIETQYF.

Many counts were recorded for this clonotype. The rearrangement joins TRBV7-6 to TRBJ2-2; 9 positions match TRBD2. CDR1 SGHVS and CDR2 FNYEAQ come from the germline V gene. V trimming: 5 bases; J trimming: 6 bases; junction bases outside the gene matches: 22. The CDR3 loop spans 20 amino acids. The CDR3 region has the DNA TGTGCCAGCAGCACCTTAGCGGGGGAGACCCTTCTCGACCCTCCCGGGGAGCTGTTTTTT. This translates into CASSTLAGETLLDPPGELFF.

CDR3 DNA: TGTGCCAGCAGCGGGGGGTCGGGCTACAATGAGCAGTTCTTC. This encodes CASSGGSGYNEQFF. The chain recombines TRBV7-9 with TRBJ2-1; maybe TRBD2 (6 bases). Germline loops: CDR1 SEHNR, CDR2 FQNEAQ (reference sequence). The CDR3 sequence is 14 residues long. V was clipped by 5 bases and J by 3 bases, with 11 bases between them.

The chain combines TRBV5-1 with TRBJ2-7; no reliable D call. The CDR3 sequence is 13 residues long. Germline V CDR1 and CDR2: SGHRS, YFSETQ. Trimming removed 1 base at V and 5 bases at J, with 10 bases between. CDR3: CASSLYPSDEQYF. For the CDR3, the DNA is TGCGCCAGCAGCTTGTACCCGTCGGACGAGCAGTACTTC.